This T cell receptor (beta chain) was sequenced during a study of identical twins. Trimming cost V 5 bases and J 3 bases, with 21 bases left between them. Germline V gives CDR1 SGHTA, CDR2 FQGTGA. The CDR3 extends over 17 amino acids. TCRdb re-analysed the 5' RACE reads in MiXCR, keeping a single row per CDR3 protein. The repertoire holds about 240,000 distinct CDR3 sequences, with approximately 6.8% as singletons. The data also belong to a second study, concerning yellow fever vaccine responses in identical twins.

The TCR was taken from a woman aged 18-29 years in good health. The sequencing input was CD8+ T cells sorted from blood. The chain uses TRBV7-3 and TRBJ2-3, with D perhaps assigned TRBD1 or TRBD2 (5 bases each). The CDR3 here is CASSPGMGVRRTDTQYF. The CDR3 DNA reads as TGTGCCAGCAGCCCCGGGATGGGGGTACGTCGAACAGATACGCAGTATTTT.